These T cell receptor beta chains were read from a single sample in a study of blood T cells in healthy people across ages. TCRdb used MiXCR to reprocess the 5' RACE reads, holding one entry per CDR3 protein. The sample lists around 1.5 million distinct CDR3 sequences; around 36% were seen once. Specimen: blood. These TCRs come from a young woman in good health. Each CDR3 is given with its conserved first and last residue. A D gene is named only where the DNA matches it firmly. The listing skips clone size in some rows; elsewhere it reads once, few, many or a size class.

v_gene: TRBV7-7
abundance: few
d_gene: NA
j_gene: TRBJ2-2
CDR3nt: TGTGCCAGTCAGAGCCTCACCGGGGAGCTGTTTTTT
CDR3aa: CASQSLTGELFF

v_gene: TRBV28
abundance: NA
d_gene: NA
j_gene: TRBJ1-6
CDR3nt: TGTGCCAGCAGTTTAAGAAAGGGATTTAATTCACCCCTCCACTTT
CDR3aa: CASSLRKGFNSPLHF

v_gene: TRBV20-1
abundance: once
d_gene: TRBD2
j_gene: TRBJ2-5
CDR3nt: TGCAGTGCTAGCCCAGTGGGCGGGAGGATCCTCCAAGAGACCCAGTACTTC
CDR3aa: CSASPVGGRILQETQYF

v_gene: TRBV6-1
abundance: few
d_gene: TRBD1
j_gene: TRBJ1-5
CDR3nt: TGTGCCAGCCTGACAGGGATTGGTCAGCCCCAGCATTTT
CDR3aa: CASLTGIGQPQHF

v_gene: TRBV13
abundance: NA
d_gene: TRBD2
j_gene: TRBJ2-7
CDR3nt: TGTGCCAGCAGCTCTAGCGGGACAGTATACGAGCAGTACTTC
CDR3aa: CASSSSGTVYEQYF

v_gene: TRBV12-3/TRBV12-4
abundance: NA
d_gene: TRBD2
j_gene: TRBJ2-4
CDR3nt: TGTGCCAGCAGTCCCCGGGAGGGAAACATTCAGTACTTC
CDR3aa: CASSPREGNIQYF

v_gene: TRBV20-1
abundance: NA
d_gene: NA
j_gene: TRBJ1-2
CDR3nt: TGCAGTGCTAGAGATGGCGTCAGGGATAGGGGCTACACCTTC
CDR3aa: CSARDGVRDRGYTF

v_gene: TRBV20-1
abundance: NA
d_gene: NA
j_gene: TRBJ2-5
CDR3nt: TGCAGTGCTACATGGACTACCCAAGAGACCCAGTACTTC
CDR3aa: CSATWTTQETQYF

v_gene: TRBV20-1
abundance: many
d_gene: NA
j_gene: TRBJ1-2
CDR3nt: TGCAGTGCGCCGAAGATGGGGCAGCCGTCCTATGGCTACACCTTC
CDR3aa: CSAPKMGQPSYGYTF

v_gene: TRBV4-1
abundance: NA
d_gene: NA
j_gene: TRBJ1-4
CDR3nt: TGCGCCAGCAGCCAAGTGCAGGCTGAAAAACTGTTTTTT
CDR3aa: CASSQVQAEKLFF

v_gene: TRBV24-1
abundance: few
d_gene: TRBD1
j_gene: TRBJ2-3
CDR3nt: TGTGCCACCAGTGATCCCGGGACAGACCGGACAGATACGCAGTATTTT
CDR3aa: CATSDPGTDRTDTQYF

v_gene: TRBV28
abundance: NA
d_gene: NA
j_gene: TRBJ2-3
CDR3nt: TGTGCCAGCAGTTTTACACGGCTAGCTGGAGATACGCAGTATTTT
CDR3aa: CASSFTRLAGDTQYF

v_gene: TRBV6-6
abundance: few
d_gene: TRBD1
j_gene: TRBJ2-1
CDR3nt: TGTGCCAGCAGTTACTCCCACAGGGGGCGTACGAATGAGCAGTTCTTC
CDR3aa: CASSYSHRGRTNEQFF

v_gene: TRBV6-5
abundance: NA
d_gene: NA
j_gene: TRBJ1-6
CDR3nt: TGTGCCAGCAGAAGGACCGGCTGTACACCCCTCCACTTT
CDR3aa: CASRRTGCTPLHF

v_gene: TRBV24-1
abundance: few
d_gene: TRBD1
j_gene: TRBJ2-1
CDR3nt: TGTGCCACCAGTGGTACAGGGGGCTCCTCCTACAATGAGCAGTTCTTC
CDR3aa: CATSGTGGSSYNEQFF

v_gene: TRBV7-8
abundance: few
d_gene: NA
j_gene: TRBJ1-2
CDR3nt: TGTGCCAGCAGCGAGGGGGGGGGCACTCTGGTTTCTTATGGCTACACCTTC
CDR3aa: CASSEGGGTLVSYGYTF

v_gene: TRBV9
abundance: few
d_gene: NA
j_gene: TRBJ2-5
CDR3nt: TGTGCCAGCAGCGTAGAACCGTCGGGACGGGAGACCCAGTACTTC
CDR3aa: CASSVEPSGRETQYF

v_gene: TRBV7-2
abundance: few
d_gene: TRBD2
j_gene: TRBJ2-1
CDR3nt: TGTGCCAGCAGCGGCAGCGGGAGATTCTACAATGAGCAGTTCTTC
CDR3aa: CASSGSGRFYNEQFF

v_gene: TRBV29-1
abundance: many
d_gene: NA
j_gene: TRBJ2-5
CDR3nt: TGCAGCGTTGAAAGGACAGCAGAGACCCAGTACTTC
CDR3aa: CSVERTAETQYF

v_gene: TRBV28
abundance: NA
d_gene: NA
j_gene: TRBJ2-3
CDR3nt: TGTGCCAGCAGTATGGTCTGGGACATTACGGAGAGGGCAGATACGCAGTATTTT
CDR3aa: CASSMVWDITERADTQYF

v_gene: TRBV4-1
abundance: NA
d_gene: NA
j_gene: TRBJ1-1
CDR3nt: TGCGCCAGCAGCTGGCGCCTAGCGGGAACTGAAGCTTTCTTT
CDR3aa: CASSWRLAGTEAFF

v_gene: TRBV12-3/TRBV12-4
abundance: NA
d_gene: NA
j_gene: TRBJ1-6
CDR3nt: TGTGCCAGCAGTCCGACAGCTCCCAATTCACCCCTCCACTTT
CDR3aa: CASSPTAPNSPLHF

v_gene: TRBV5-1
abundance: few
d_gene: TRBD2
j_gene: TRBJ2-1
CDR3nt: TGCGCCAGCAGCTTGGGATTTGGGACTAGCGGGACCAATGAGCAGTTCTTC
CDR3aa: CASSLGFGTSGTNEQFF

v_gene: TRBV6-5
abundance: few
d_gene: TRBD2
j_gene: TRBJ2-7
CDR3nt: TGTGCCAGCAGTTACTTGACCGGGACTAGCGGGAGGGCGCGCGAGCAGTACTTC
CDR3aa: CASSYLTGTSGRAREQYF

v_gene: TRBV3-1
abundance: few
d_gene: TRBD1
j_gene: TRBJ2-7
CDR3nt: TGTGCCAGCAGCCAACGCCCTAGGGACAGCGCGAAGTACTTC
CDR3aa: CASSQRPRDSAKYF

v_gene: TRBV5-5
abundance: NA
d_gene: TRBD1
j_gene: TRBJ2-7
CDR3nt: TGTGCCAGCAGCTCGTCAGGGGGCACCTACGGGCAGTACTTC
CDR3aa: CASSSSGGTYGQYF